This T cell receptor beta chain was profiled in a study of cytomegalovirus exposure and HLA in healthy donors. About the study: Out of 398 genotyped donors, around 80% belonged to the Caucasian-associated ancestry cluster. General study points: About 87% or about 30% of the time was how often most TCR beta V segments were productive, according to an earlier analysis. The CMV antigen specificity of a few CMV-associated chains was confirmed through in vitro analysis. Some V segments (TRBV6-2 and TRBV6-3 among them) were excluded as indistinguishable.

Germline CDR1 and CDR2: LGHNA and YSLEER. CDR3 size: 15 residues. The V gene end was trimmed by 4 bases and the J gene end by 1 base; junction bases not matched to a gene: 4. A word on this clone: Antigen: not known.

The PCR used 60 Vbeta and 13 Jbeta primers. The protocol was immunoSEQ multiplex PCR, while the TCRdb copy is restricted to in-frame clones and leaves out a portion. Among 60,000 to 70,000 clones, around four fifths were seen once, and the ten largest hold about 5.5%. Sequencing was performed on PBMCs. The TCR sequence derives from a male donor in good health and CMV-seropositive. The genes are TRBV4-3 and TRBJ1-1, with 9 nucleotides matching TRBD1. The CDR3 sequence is CASSREQGANTEAFF. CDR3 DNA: TGCGCCAGCAGCCGGGAACAGGGGGCGAACACTGAAGCTTTCTTT.